These T cell receptor beta chains were read from a single sample in a study of Ad26.COV2.S vaccination and SARS-CoV-2 variants. Profiled with immunoSEQ multiplex PCR; TCRdb holds only in-frame clones, not every one. The table shows 380,000 or so clones, with around 89% occurring only once. This sample comprised peripheral blood, obtained in a trial of Ad26.COV2.S vaccine versus placebo. The receptors originated from a person between 18 and 65 years old who received the Ad26.COV2.S COVID-19 vaccine or a placebo. The conserved cysteine and the conserved F or W are not part of the CDR3 here. Fields, in order: V gene, clone size, J gene, CDR3 protein. Where a row states a size, it is once, few, many or the class of an expanded clone; other rows omit it.

TRBV24-1	-	TRBJ2-2	ATSEKLAGVYTGELF
TRBV3-1/TRBV3-2	-	TRBJ2-7	ASSQEAIGRNYEQY
TRBV7-9	-	TRBJ2-7	ASSLPGGSEQY
TRBV19	-	TRBJ2-6	ASSSLDRGPSGANVLT
TRBV5-1	-	TRBJ2-3	ASSDGATQY
TRBV27	-	TRBJ1-1	ASSALRTVPEAF
TRBV5-1	-	TRBJ1-4	ASSLSGQVVPTNEKLF
TRBV7-9	once	TRBJ2-3	ASSFLGTGSIVADTQY
TRBV6-6	-	TRBJ1-1	ASSYSTGDQNTEAF
TRBV27	-	TRBJ2-7	ASSLRGGDYEQY
TRBV5-1	-	TRBJ2-1	ASSSRPGSYNEQF
TRBV30	-	TRBJ2-2	AWSAGVNTGELF
TRBV7-8	-	TRBJ1-5	ASSWTGREPQH
TRBV28	-	TRBJ2-1	ASSLGLAVYNEQF
TRBV7-2	few	TRBJ1-6	ASSLIRGDSPLH
TRBV7-2	once	TRBJ1-3	ASSLVDSGNTIY
TRBV12-5	-	TRBJ2-2	ASGPRGRNTGELF
TRBV6-4	-	TRBJ1-4	ASSATGETNEKLF
TRBV7-2	-	TRBJ1-3	ASSLVPHRGAAGNTIY
TRBV6-6	-	TRBJ1-2	ASSSGQGNYGYT
TRBV5-6	once	TRBJ1-4	ASSWKTGGEKLF
TRBV19	-	TRBJ2-7	ASSRGLAGEQY
TRBV28	-	TRBJ1-2	ASSPTDYGYT
TRBV27	-	TRBJ1-2	ASSERTGINYGYT
TRBV18	few	TRBJ2-1	ASSPGSYNEQF
TRBV6-4	-	TRBJ2-1	ASSRTGSSYNEQF
TRBV14	-	TRBJ2-7	ASSDNMGQGQYARCEQY
TRBV4-1	-	TRBJ2-5	ASSQLAGREKTQY
TRBV2	-	TRBJ2-1	ASRTRGQGGYNEQF
TRBV6-2/TRBV6-3	-	TRBJ2-2	ASSYAGELF
TRBV3-1/TRBV3-2	-	TRBJ2-3	ASSQAGAHYTQY
TRBV4-1	-	TRBJ2-2	ASSQVSSNTGELF